This T cell receptor beta chain was recorded in a study of T cell responses to AZD1222 COVID-19 vaccine (dated by TCRdb to the early 2020s). Background on the whole study: Because spike-specific TCR depth and breadth did not differ between the two schedules, AZD1222 recipients who got a second dose at roughly 4 weeks were pooled with those who got a second dose at roughly 12 weeks. A total of approximately 240 trial participants underwent TCR sequencing, of whom about 210 had received two doses of AZD1222 and some 26 had received two doses of the MenACWY control vaccine. Trial participants were enrolled by age into 18-55, 56-69 and 70-plus year subgroups, with approximately 160, 26 and 62 TCR-sequenced participants respectively. General findings and caveats noted by the study authors: Most participants were white British and females outnumbered males, and the authors suggested that clonal diversity may have been underestimated. No day 14 peak-response samples were available, so repertoires were characterized only after the peak T cell response. After two AZD1222 doses, both the breadth and the depth of spike-specific TCRs were significantly higher than at day 0 and than in MenACWY recipients. In the small 56-69-year group, the increase in depth fell short of significance, most likely because of low power. The vaccine-associated CD4 TCRs covered the entire spike protein, and the dominant responses fell in regions 160-218 and 743-854. Conclusions about previously exposed vaccinees are limited because only five or six AZD1222 recipients were SARS-CoV-2 seropositive at baseline. Epitopes outside the regions mutated in the B.1.351 and B.1.1.7 variants were reportedly recognized by nearly half of the unique spike-specific TCRs.

The CDR3 regions of human TCRbeta chains were subjected to immunosequencing. Turning to the authors' computational methods: Repertoire TCRs were matched against a reference library of SARS-CoV-2-specific TCRs generated with the MIRA antigen-specificity platform. Breadth was defined as the fraction of unique TCRs that were SARS-CoV-2-associated. Depth was defined as the fraction of total T cells that were SARS-CoV-2-associated. Using the MIRA data, each spike-specific TCR was mapped to the spike region that the TCR reacts to and placed in a CD4 or CD8 class. Log10-transformed breadth and depth values were compared by one-way ANOVA with Sidak's multiple comparisons tests. The source is immuneACCESS, and TCRdb retained only in-frame sequences with V and J called. Part of the clones is not carried over; for the studies checked, unresolved V genes explain less than half of this, and the remainder is unexplained. Clone size and the V and J calls come from that table; the DNA yielded D and trimming. For this sample the table gives around 90,000 clones, of which about 86% were detected only once. Together, the top ten hold approximately 6% of the sample.

Comments on this clone: This clone's antigen is unknown. Base quality data are lacking; no much larger clone is found one base away.

In light of the paper, this sample's time point label describes: baseline before first vaccination. The vaccinee samples were drawn from two UK trials, COV001 and COV002, one of which was a single-blind randomized controlled phase 2/3 trial testing AZD1222 (ChAdOx1 nCoV-19) in healthy adults. For TCRbeta chain sequencing, PBMC samples from trial participants were taken at day 0 and at day 28 after the second dose. V drops 1 base and J drops 1 base, leaving 5 bases in between. The cysteine opens and the phenylalanine closes a CDR3 of 14 amino acids. CDR3 DNA only is kept here, 42 bases in frame from base 1. The germline V gene gives CDR1 as SGHVS and CDR2 as FQNEAQ.

This TCR derives from an adult in good health. Sequencing used peripheral blood, obtained on day 0 of AZD1222 vaccination. The rearrangement joined TRBV7-8 to TRBJ2-1, with the D segment identity uncertain. The DNA reads as follows: TGTGCCAGCAGCTTAGTGGCTTCCTACAATGAGCAGTTCTTC. Translated, it reads CASSLVASYNEQFF. Reference TRBV7-8 and TRBJ2-1 genes cover what lies past the CDR3, so the full variable domain is GAGVSQSPRYKVAKRGQDVALRCDPISGHVSLFWYQQALGQGPEFLTYFQNEAQLDKSGLPSDRFFAERPEGSVSTLKIQRTQQEDSAVYLCASSLVASYNEQFFGPGTRLTVL.